This is a list of T cell receptor beta chains from one sample in a study of blood T cells in healthy people across ages. MiXCR, run by TCRdb on the 5' RACE reads, gives a single entry per CDR3 protein. The profile covers some 1.4 million distinct CDR3 sequences, with 42% appearing a single time and 7% to 9% taken by the ten largest. Sequencing was carried out using blood. Receptors were obtained from a woman aged 18-35 years in good health. Both conserved end residues are part of each CDR3. Fields, in order: J gene, V gene, D gene, clone size, CDR3 DNA, CDR3 protein. A D gene is named only where the DNA matches it firmly. Expanded clones get a size class; other rows say once, few or many, or leave the size out.

J: TRBJ1-2; V: TRBV5-1; D: -; size: few; DNA: TGCGCCAGCAGCTTGGGAGGGCCAGGGAACAATGGCTACACCTTC; CDR3: CASSLGGPGNNGYTF
J: TRBJ2-3; V: TRBV5-1; D: TRBD2; size: many; DNA: TGCGCCAGCCACAGGACTAGCGGTGGTACAGGCTCAGATACGCAGTATTTT; CDR3: CASHRTSGGTGSDTQYF
J: TRBJ1-3; V: TRBV27; D: -; size: -; DNA: TGTGCCAGCAGTTTGGGGGGGACTGGAAACACCATATATTTT; CDR3: CASSLGGTGNTIYF
J: TRBJ2-1; V: TRBV20-1; D: -; size: -; DNA: TGCAGTGCGGGGCCCCCTGGGACCGGCAGGAATGAGCAGTTCTTC; CDR3: CSAGPPGTGRNEQFF
J: TRBJ2-1; V: TRBV7-9; D: -; size: many; DNA: TGTGCCAGCAGCCTGGGACTTGGGAATGAGCAGTTCTTC; CDR3: CASSLGLGNEQFF
J: TRBJ2-1; V: TRBV6-2/TRBV6-3; D: TRBD2; size: -; DNA: TGTGCCAGCTCGGGGGGGAGGCCCAATGAGCAGTTCTTC; CDR3: CASSGGRPNEQFF
J: TRBJ1-2; V: TRBV29-1; D: TRBD1; size: few; DNA: TGCAGCGTACAAGGACAGGCCTCTAACTATGGCTACACCTTC; CDR3: CSVQGQASNYGYTF
J: TRBJ2-3; V: TRBV19; D: -; size: -; DNA: TGTGCCAGTAGTATGGGGGGACATTTCACAGATACGCAGTATTTT; CDR3: CASSMGGHFTDTQYF
J: TRBJ2-7; V: TRBV6-1; D: -; size: few; DNA: TGTGCCAGCAGTGAACTTTTGTGGGACTACGAGCAGTACTTC; CDR3: CASSELLWDYEQYF
J: TRBJ2-3; V: TRBV9; D: TRBD2; size: -; DNA: TGTACCAGCAGCGCACGGACTAGCGGCACAGATACGCAGTATTTT; CDR3: CTSSARTSGTDTQYF
J: TRBJ2-7; V: TRBV20-1; D: TRBD1; size: few; DNA: TGCAGTGCTAGGGACAGGTACTCCTACGAGCAGTACTTC; CDR3: CSARDRYSYEQYF
J: TRBJ2-7; V: TRBV6-1; D: TRBD1; size: -; DNA: TGTGCCAGCAGTGAAGCCCCGGGACAGGGCTACGAGCAGTACTTC; CDR3: CASSEAPGQGYEQYF